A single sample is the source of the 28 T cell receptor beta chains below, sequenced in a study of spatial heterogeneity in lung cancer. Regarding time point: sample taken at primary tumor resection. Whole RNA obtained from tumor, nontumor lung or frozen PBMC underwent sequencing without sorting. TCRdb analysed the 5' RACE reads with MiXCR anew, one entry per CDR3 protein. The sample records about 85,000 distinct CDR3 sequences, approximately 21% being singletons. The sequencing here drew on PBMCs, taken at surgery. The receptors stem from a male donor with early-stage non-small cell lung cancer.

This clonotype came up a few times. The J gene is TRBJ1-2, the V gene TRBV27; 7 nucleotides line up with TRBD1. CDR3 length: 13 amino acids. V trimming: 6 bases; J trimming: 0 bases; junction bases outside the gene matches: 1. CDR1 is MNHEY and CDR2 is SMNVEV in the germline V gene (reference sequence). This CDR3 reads CASRDRANYGYTF. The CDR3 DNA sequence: TGTGCCAGCAGAGACAGGGCTAACTATGGCTACACCTTC.

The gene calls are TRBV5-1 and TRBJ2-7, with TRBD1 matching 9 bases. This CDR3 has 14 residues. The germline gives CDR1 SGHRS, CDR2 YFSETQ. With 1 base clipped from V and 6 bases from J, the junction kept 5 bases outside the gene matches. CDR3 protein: CASSLRTGALEQYF. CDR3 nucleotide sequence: TGCGCCAGCAGCTTGCGGACAGGGGCCCTCGAGCAGTACTTC.

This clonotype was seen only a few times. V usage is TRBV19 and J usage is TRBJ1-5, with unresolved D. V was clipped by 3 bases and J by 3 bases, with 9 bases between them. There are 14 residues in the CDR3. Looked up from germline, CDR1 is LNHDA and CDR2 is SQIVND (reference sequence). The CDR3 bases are TGTGCCAGTAGTATCTCGATCGCCAATCAGCCCCAGCATTTT. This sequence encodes CASSISIANQPQHF.

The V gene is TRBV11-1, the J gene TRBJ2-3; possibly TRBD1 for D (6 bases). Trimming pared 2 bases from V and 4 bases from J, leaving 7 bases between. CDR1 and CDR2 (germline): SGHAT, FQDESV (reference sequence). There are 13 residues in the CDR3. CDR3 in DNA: TGTGCCAGCAGCTTAACAGGGCCAGATACGCAGTATTTT. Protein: CASSLTGPDTQYF.

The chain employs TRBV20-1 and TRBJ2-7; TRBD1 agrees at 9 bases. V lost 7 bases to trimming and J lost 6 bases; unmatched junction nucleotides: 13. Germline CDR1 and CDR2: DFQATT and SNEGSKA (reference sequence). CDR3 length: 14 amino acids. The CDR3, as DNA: TGCAGTGGATCCCGACCGGGACAGGGATCCGAGCAGTACTTC. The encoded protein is CSGSRPGQGSEQYF.

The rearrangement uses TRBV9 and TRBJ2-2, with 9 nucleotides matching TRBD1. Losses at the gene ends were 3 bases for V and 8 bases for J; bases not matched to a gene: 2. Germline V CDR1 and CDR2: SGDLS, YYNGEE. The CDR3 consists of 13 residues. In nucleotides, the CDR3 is TGTGCCAGCAGCGGGGACAGGGAGGGGGAGCTGTTTTTT. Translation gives CASSGDREGELFF.

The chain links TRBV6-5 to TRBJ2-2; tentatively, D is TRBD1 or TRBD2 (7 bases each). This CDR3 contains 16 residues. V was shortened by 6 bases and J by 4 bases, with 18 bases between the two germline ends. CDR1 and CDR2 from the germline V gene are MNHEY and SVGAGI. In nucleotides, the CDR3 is TGTGCCAGCAGGGGGATAAGCGGGACAGTCACCGGGGAGCTGTTTTTT. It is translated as CASRGISGTVTGELFF.

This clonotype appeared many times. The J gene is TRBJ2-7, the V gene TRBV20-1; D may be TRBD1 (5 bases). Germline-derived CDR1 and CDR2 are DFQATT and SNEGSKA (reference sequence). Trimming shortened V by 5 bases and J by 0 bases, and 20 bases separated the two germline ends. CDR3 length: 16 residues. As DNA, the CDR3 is TGCAGTGCTCGTCCCTTACAGGTCCTGAGCTCCTACGAGCAGTACTTC. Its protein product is CSARPLQVLSSYEQYF.

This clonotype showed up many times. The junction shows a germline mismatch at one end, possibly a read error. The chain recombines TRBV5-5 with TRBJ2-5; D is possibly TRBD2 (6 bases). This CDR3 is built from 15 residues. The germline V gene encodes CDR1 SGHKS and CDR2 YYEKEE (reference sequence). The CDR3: CASSLGGAPREAQYF. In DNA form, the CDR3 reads TGTGCCAGCAGCTTGGGCGGGGCCCCAAGAGAGGCCCAGTACTTC.

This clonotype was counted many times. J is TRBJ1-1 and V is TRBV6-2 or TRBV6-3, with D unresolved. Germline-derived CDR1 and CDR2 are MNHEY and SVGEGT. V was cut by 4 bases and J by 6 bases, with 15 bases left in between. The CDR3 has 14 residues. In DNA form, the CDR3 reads TGTGCCAGCAGTTCCCTCCGCGGGCTGGCTGAAGCTTTCTTT. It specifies CASSSLRGLAEAFF.

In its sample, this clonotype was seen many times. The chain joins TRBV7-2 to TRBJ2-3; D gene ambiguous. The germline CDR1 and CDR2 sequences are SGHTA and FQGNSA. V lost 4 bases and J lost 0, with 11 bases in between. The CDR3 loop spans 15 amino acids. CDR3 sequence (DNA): TGTGCCAGCAGCTCCAATTCGGCCAGCACAGATACGCAGTATTTT. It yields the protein CASSSNSASTDTQYF.

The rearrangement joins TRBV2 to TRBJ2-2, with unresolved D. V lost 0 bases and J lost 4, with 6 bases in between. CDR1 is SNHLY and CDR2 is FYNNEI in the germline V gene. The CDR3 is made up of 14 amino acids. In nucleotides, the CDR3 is TGTGCCAGCAGTGAAGCGCCTATCACCGGGGAGCTGTTTTTT. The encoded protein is CASSEAPITGELFF.

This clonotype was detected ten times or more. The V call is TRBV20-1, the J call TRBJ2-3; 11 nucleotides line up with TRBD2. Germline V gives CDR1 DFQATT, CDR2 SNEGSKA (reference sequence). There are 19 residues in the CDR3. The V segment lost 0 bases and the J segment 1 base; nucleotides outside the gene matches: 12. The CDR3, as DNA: TGCAGTGCTAGAGACCCACTAGCGGGGGCCGGACCGGGCACAGATACGCAGTATTTT. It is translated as CSARDPLAGAGPGTDTQYF.

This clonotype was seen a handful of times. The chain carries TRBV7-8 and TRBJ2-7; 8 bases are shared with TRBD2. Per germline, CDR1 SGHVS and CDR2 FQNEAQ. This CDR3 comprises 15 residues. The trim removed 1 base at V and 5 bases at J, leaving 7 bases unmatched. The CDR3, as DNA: TGTGCCAGCAGCTTAGGGTCGGGTAGCGGGGACGAGCAGTACTTC. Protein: CASSLGSGSGDEQYF.

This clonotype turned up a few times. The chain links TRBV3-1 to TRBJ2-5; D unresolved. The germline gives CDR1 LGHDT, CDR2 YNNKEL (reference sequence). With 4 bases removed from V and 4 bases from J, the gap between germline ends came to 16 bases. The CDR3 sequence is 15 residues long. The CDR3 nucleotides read TGTGCCAGCAGCCCAACCGGGTCGACTGGAGAGACCCAGTACTTC. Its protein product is CASSPTGSTGETQYF.

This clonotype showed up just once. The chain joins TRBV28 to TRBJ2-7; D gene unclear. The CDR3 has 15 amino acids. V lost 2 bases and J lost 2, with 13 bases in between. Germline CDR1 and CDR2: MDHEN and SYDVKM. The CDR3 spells CASSLARTAAYEQYF. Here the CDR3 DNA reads TGTGCCAGCAGTTTAGCCAGGACGGCTGCCTACGAGCAGTACTTC.

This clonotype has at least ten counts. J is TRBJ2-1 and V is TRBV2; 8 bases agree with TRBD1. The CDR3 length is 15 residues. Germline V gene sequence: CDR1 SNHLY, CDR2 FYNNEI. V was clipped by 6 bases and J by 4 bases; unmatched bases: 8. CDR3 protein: CASRGTGGGYNEQFF. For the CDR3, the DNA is TGTGCCAGCAGAGGGACAGGTGGGGGATACAATGAGCAGTTCTTC.

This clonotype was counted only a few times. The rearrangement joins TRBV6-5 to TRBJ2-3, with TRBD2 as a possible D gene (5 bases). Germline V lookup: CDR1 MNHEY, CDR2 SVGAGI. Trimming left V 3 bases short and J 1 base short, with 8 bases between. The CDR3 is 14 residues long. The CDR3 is CASSYQAGTDTQYF. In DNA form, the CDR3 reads TGTGCCAGCAGTTATCAAGCGGGCACAGATACGCAGTATTTT.

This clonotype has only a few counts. As DNA, the CDR3 is TGTGCCAGCAGCCCGGGACTAGCGGGAACCATCGATGAGCAGTTCTTC. This encodes CASSPGLAGTIDEQFF. The chain recombines TRBV7-2 with TRBJ2-1; TRBD2 matches at 13 bases. The CDR3 totals 16 residues. Germline-derived CDR1 and CDR2 are SGHTA and FQGNSA. V dropped 5 bases and J dropped 8; count of bases not matched to a gene: 9.

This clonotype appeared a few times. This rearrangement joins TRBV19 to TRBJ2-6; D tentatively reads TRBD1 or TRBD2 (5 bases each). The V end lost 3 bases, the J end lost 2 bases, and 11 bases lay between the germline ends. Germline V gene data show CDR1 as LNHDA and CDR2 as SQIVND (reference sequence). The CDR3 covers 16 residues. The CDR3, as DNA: TGTGCCAGTAGTATTCATCAGGGAGCTGGGGCCAACGTCCTGACTTTC. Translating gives CASSIHQGAGANVLTF.

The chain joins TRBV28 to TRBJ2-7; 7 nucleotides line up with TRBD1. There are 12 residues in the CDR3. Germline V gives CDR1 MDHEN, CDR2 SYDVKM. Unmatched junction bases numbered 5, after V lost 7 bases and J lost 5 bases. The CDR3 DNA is TGTGCCAGCACGGGACAGCGCGACGAGCAGTACTTC. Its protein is CASTGQRDEQYF. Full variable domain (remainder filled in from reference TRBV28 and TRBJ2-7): DVKVTQSSRYLVKRTGEKVFLECVQDMDHENMFWYRQDPGLGLRLIYFSYDVKMKEKGDIPEGYSVSREKKERFSLILESASTNQTSMYLCASTGQRDEQYFGPGTRLTVT.

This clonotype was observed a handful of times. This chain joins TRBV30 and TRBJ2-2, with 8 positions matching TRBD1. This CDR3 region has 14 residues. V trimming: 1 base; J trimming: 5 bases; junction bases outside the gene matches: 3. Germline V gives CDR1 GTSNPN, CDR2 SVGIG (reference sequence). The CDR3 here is CAWSGTGRTGELFF. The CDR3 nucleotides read TGTGCCTGGAGTGGGACAGGGAGGACCGGGGAGCTGTTTTTT.

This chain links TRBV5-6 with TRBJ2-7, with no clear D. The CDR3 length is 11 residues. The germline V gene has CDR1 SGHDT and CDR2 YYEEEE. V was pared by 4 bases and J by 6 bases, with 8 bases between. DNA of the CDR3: TGTGCCAGCAGCACGCGGAGCGAGCAGTACTTC. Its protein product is CASSTRSEQYF. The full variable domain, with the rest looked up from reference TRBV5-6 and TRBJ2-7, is DAGVTQSPTHLIKTRGQQVTLRCSPKSGHDTVSWYQQALGQGPQFIFQYYEEEERQRGNFPDRFSGHQFPNYSSELNVNALLLGDSALYLCASSTRSEQYFGPGTRLTVT.

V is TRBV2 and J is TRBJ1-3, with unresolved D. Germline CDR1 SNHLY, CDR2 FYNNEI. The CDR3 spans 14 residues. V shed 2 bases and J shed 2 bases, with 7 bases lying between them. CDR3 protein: CASSELAAGNTIYF. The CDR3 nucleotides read TGTGCCAGCAGTGAACTCGCCGCTGGAAACACCATATATTTT.

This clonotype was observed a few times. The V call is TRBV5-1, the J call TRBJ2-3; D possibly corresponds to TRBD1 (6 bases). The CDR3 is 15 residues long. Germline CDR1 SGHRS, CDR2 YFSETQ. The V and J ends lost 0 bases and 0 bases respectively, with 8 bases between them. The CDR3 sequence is CASSLAGVSTDTQYF. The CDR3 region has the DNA TGCGCCAGCAGCTTGGCAGGGGTTAGCACAGATACGCAGTATTTT.

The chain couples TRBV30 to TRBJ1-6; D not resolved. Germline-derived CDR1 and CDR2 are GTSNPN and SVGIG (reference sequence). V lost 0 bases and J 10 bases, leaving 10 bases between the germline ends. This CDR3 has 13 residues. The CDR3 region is CAWSVLRASPLHF. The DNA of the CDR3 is TGTGCCTGGAGTGTACTCCGGGCCTCACCCCTCCACTTT.

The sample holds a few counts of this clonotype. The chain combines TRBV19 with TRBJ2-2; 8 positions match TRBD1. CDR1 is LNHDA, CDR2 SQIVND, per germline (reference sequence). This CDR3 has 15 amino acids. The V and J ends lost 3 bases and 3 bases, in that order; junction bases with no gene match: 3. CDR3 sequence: CASSITGGDTGELFF. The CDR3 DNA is TGTGCCAGTAGTATCACAGGGGGAGACACCGGGGAGCTGTTTTTT. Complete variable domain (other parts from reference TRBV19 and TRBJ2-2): DGGITQSPKYLFRKEGQNVTLSCEQNLNHDAMYWYRQDPGQGLRLIYYSQIVNDFQKGDIAEGYSVSREKKESFPLTVTSAQKNPTAFYLCASSITGGDTGELFFGEGSRLTVL.

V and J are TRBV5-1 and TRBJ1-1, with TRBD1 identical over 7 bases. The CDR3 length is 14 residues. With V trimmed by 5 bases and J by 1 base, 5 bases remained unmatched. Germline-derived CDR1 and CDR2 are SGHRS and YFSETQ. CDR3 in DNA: TGCGCCAGCAGATCGGGACAGCCGAACACTGAAGCTTTCTTT. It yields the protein CASRSGQPNTEAFF.